Each of the 10 T cell receptor beta chains below was sequenced from the same sample in a study of blood T cell repertoires in COVID-19. Produced via immunoSEQ multiplex PCR; TCRdb's table is partial and in-frame only. The table records around 180,000 clones, around 85% of them present only once. Sequenced sample: peripheral blood. These receptors were collected from a man in his sixties or seventies with active or convalescent COVID-19.

The chain couples TRBV4-3 to TRBJ2-3; 9 bases agree with TRBD2. The junction had 19 bases not matched to a gene; V was cut back by 3 bases and J by 0 bases. Germline V gene sequence: CDR1 LGHNA, CDR2 YSLEER. The CDR3 has 21 residues. The CDR3 is CASSQLPLASGVGPSTDTQYF. In nucleotides, the CDR3 is TGCGCCAGCAGCCAGCTCCCCCTCGCTAGCGGGGTGGGACCTAGCACAGATACGCAGTATTTT.

The rearrangement links TRBV2 to TRBJ1-1, with D perhaps TRBD1 (6 bases). Germline V gene lookup returns CDR1 SNHLY and CDR2 FYNNEI. This CDR3 has 14 residues. With 4 bases removed from V and 2 bases from J, the gap between germline ends came to 11 bases. Here the CDR3 reads CASSGMTGNTEAFF. The CDR3 region has the DNA TGTGCCAGCAGTGGCATGACAGGAAACACTGAAGCTTTCTTT. Using reference TRBV2 and TRBJ1-1 for the parts outside the CDR3, the full variable domain is EPEVTQTPSHQVTQMGQEVILRCVPISNHLYFYWYRQILGQKVEFLVSFYNNEISEKSEIFDDQFSVERPDGSNFTLKIRSTKLEDSAMYFCASSGMTGNTEAFFGQGTRLTVV.

This chain links TRBV2 with TRBJ1-2; D unresolved. The germline V gene encodes CDR1 SNHLY and CDR2 FYNNEI. CDR3 length equals 15 residues. The V and J ends lost 5 bases and 6 bases respectively, with 19 bases between them. CDR3 residues: CASSTGVTKGHGYTF. In DNA, the CDR3 is TGTGCCAGCAGTACCGGGGTCACCAAGGGCCATGGCTACACCTTC.

The chain is built from TRBV27 and TRBJ1-2; no clear D. The CDR3 extends over 13 amino acids. In germline, CDR1 is MNHEY, CDR2 SMNVEV (reference sequence). V was trimmed by 3 bases and J by 4 bases, leaving 9 bases between them. The DNA for the CDR3 is TGTGCCAGCAGTTTGGAGCCACTCTATGGCTACACCTTC. Protein product: CASSLEPLYGYTF.

The chain couples TRBV6-6 to TRBJ2-7, with 9 bases aligning to TRBD1. The CDR3 runs 14 residues. Germline loops: CDR1 MNHNY, CDR2 SVGAGI (reference sequence). V shed 7 bases, J shed 3 bases, and the junction held 7 bases outside the gene matches. CDR3 amino acids: CASTRTGEGYEQYF. DNA of the CDR3: TGTGCCAGCACGAGGACAGGGGAAGGCTACGAGCAGTACTTC.

The rearrangement uses TRBV13 and TRBJ1-5, with D possibly TRBD1 on 5 matching bases. This CDR3 has 13 amino acids. CDR1 PRHDT and CDR2 FYEKMQ come from the germline V gene (reference sequence). The ends were cut back, 4 bases at V and 4 bases at J, with 8 bases in the middle. The chain's CDR3 is CASSSDRNQPQHF. Written as DNA, the CDR3 is TGTGCCAGCAGCTCCGACAGAAATCAGCCCCAGCATTTT.

This chain joins TRBV5-5 and TRBJ1-2; D is unclear. V was trimmed by 0 bases and J by 2 bases, leaving 5 bases between them. CDR3 length: 13 residues. The germline V gene has CDR1 SGHKS and CDR2 YYEKEE (reference sequence). DNA for the CDR3: TGTGCCAGCAGCTTGGACAGCAACTATGGCTACACCTTC. It is translated as CASSLDSNYGYTF.

This chain links TRBV7-9 with TRBJ2-1; the D gene is possibly TRBD1 (5 bases). Germline V lookup: CDR1 SEHNR, CDR2 FQNEAQ (reference sequence). The CDR3 extends over 11 amino acids. Trimming removed 5 bases at V and 10 bases at J, with 9 bases between. The DNA for the CDR3 is TGTGCCAGCAGCACCGACAGAGAGCAGTTCTTC. The encoded protein is CASSTDREQFF.

This clone was observed once. The chain is built from TRBV15 and TRBJ1-5; TRBD1 aligns across 8 bases. The CDR3 is 13 amino acids. The J segment lost 5 bases and the V segment lost 3 bases, leaving 0 bases of the junction unmatched. Per the germline V gene, CDR1 is LNHNV and CDR2 is YYDKDF (reference sequence). DNA for the CDR3: TGTGCCACCAGCAGGACAGGGGATCAGCCCCAGCATTTT. Its protein is CATSRTGDQPQHF.

This chain joins TRBV15 and TRBJ1-3; 8 bases are shared with TRBD1. This CDR3 is 16 amino acids long. Germline V gives CDR1 LNHNV, CDR2 YYDKDF (reference sequence). V lost 1 base and J lost 2; bases outside the gene matches: 4. The CDR3 loop reads CATSRVPTGAGNTIYF. The CDR3 region has the DNA TGTGCCACCAGCAGAGTCCCGACAGGGGCTGGAAACACCATATATTTT.